This T cell receptor (beta chain) is from a study of PD-L1 blockade in urothelial cancer. The overall study: Analysis of the blood was performed 3 weeks (second dose) and 6 weeks after treatment start.

Repertoires were generated with immunoSEQ multiplex PCR, while TCRdb's copy carries only in-frame clones and drops some. The top ten hold roughly 8.8% of the sample, which has about 50,000 clones, roughly 80% seen once. Time point given: peripheral blood 6 weeks after treatment start. Between 1 and 8 samples, pretreatment and on-treatment, were given by each patient. The CDR3 consists of 17 residues. Germline V gene data show CDR1 as SGHTA and CDR2 as FQGTGA. V dropped 2 bases and J dropped 3 bases, with 16 bases sitting between them. The TCR originated in a man aged 65 to 85 with urothelial cancer. This specimen was PBMCs, taken around atezolizumab (anti-PD-L1) treatment. V is TRBV7-3 and J is TRBJ2-2; possible D gene TRBD1, 5 bases. The CDR3 protein is CASSLYPPPRDTGELFF. The CDR3, as DNA: TGTGCCAGCAGCTTATACCCACCACCCAGGGACACCGGGGAGCTGTTTTTT.